This TCR beta chain is from a study of Ad26.COV2.S vaccination and SARS-CoV-2 variants. On the study more broadly: Recipients of Ad26.COV2.S got it intramuscularly, once or twice 56 days apart.

The V end was cut by 4 bases, the J end by 11 bases, with 20 bases between. This CDR3 has 14 residues. Germline-derived CDR1 and CDR2 are MDHEN and SYDVKM. Treatment specified: some 19 received Ad26.COV2.S at low or high dose, single or two shots; 5 received placebo; per-sample allocation not given. The samples date from day 63 after the first vaccine or placebo injection. An Ad26 vector expressing Wuhan-strain SARS-CoV-2 spike constituted the vaccine. Study-wide results and limits: Across vaccine and placebo recipients, the breadth of non-spike TCRs was similar.

Regarding this clone: Its antigen is not known.

Data came from immunoSEQ multiplex PCR; TCRdb stores just in-frame clones and leaves some out. This sample has about 500,000 clones, with about 88% found just once. The chain uses TRBV28 and TRBJ1-1; D gene uncertain. The specimen comprised peripheral blood, sampled in a trial of Ad26.COV2.S vaccine versus placebo. The receptor comes from a person between 18 and 65 years old who received the Ad26.COV2.S COVID-19 vaccine or a placebo. CDR3 in amino acids: CASSSEPTGPRAFF. In DNA, the CDR3 is TGTGCCAGCAGTTCCGAACCGACCGGGCCTAGGGCTTTCTTT.